This section outlines one TCR beta chain sequence together with its context. Produced via immunoSEQ multiplex PCR; TCRdb's table is partial and in-frame only. There are 60,000 to 80,000 clones in the sample; more than 65% occur only once, and under 2% lies in the top ten. The sample is drawn from a study of OX40 agonist ivuxolimab in advanced cancers. The germline V gene encodes CDR1 SGHVS and CDR2 FQNEAQ. The CDR3 contains 14 residues. Trimming pared 3 bases from V and 3 bases from J, leaving 12 bases between. The V and J genes are TRBV7-8 and TRBJ2-7, with D tentatively TRBD2 (5 bases). Sequenced material: CD4+ or CD8+ T cells sorted from blood, taken in a trial of the OX40 agonist ivuxolimab. The clonotype comes from an adult with an advanced solid tumor such as melanoma, head and neck, liver or kidney cancer. CDR3 loop: CASSLYIGSYEQYF. The CDR3 coding sequence is TGTGCCAGCAGCTTGTATATAGGGAGCTACGAGCAGTACTTC.